This entry concerns a single TCR beta chain. The data stem from a study of blood T cell repertoires in COVID-19. The V gene's germline CDR1 is SQVTM and CDR2 ANQGSEA. The V end was cut by 1 base, the J end by 8 bases, with 29 bases between. The CDR3 is 19 residues long. Profiling relied on immunoSEQ multiplex PCR, and the TCRdb table lists in-frame clones only, not all of them. The table shows around 200,000 clones, with approximately 90% occurring only once. The sequenced sample was peripheral blood. The source of this sequence is a woman younger than 35 who had recovered from COVID-19. The rearrangement links TRBV29-1 to TRBJ1-4; D possibly corresponds to TRBD1 (6 bases). CDR3 residues: CSVEARDIRAMRRWEKLFF. CDR3 DNA sequence: TGCAGCGTTGAAGCCCGGGACATACGGGCGATGCGGCGGTGGGAAAAACTGTTTTTT.